These 22 T cell receptor beta chains share one sample of origin, sequenced in a study of T cells in Graves' hyperthyroidism and ophthalmopathy. RNA transcripts yielded amplified TCR beta CDR3 regions. The study used the HTBI primer set for a first-round RT-PCR of the TCR CDR3. Using its own MiXCR run on the multiplex PCR reads, TCRdb lists one record per CDR3 protein. The table records approximately 690,000 distinct CDR3 sequences, about 14% of them present only once. The sample consisted of blood. These receptors were collected from a woman in her forties or fifties with Graves' ophthalmopathy.

This clonotype occurred many times. V usage is TRBV20-1 and J usage is TRBJ2-3; 11 bases align to TRBD2. This CDR3 is 15 amino acids long. After removal of 5 bases from V and 0 bases from J, the junction contained 4 bases not matched to a gene. CDR1 and CDR2 from the germline V gene are DFQATT and SNEGSKA (reference sequence). The CDR3 bases are TGCAGTGCTGTAAGACTAGCGGGAAGCACAGATACGCAGTATTTT. Amino acids: CSAVRLAGSTDTQYF.

The sample holds many counts of this clonotype. The rearrangement joins TRBV30 to TRBJ1-2; tentative D call: TRBD1 (6 bases). CDR3 size: 15 residues. Germline loops: CDR1 GTSNPN, CDR2 SVGIG (reference sequence). V lost 2 bases to trimming and J lost 4 bases, with 17 bases between them. CDR3 protein: CAWSPPRTVTYGYTF. The CDR3 nucleotides read TGTGCCTGGAGTCCCCCCCGGACAGTGACCTATGGCTACACCTTC. Full variable domain (missing parts from reference TRBV30 and TRBJ1-2): SQTIHQWPATLVQPVGSPLSLECTVEGTSNPNLYWYRQAAGRGLQLLFYSVGIGQISSEVPQNLSASRPQDRQFILSSKKLLLSDSGFYLCAWSPPRTVTYGYTFGSGTRLTVV.

The genes are TRBV6-1 and TRBJ2-1, with 15 bases fitting TRBD2. This CDR3 contains 16 residues. Germline V CDR1 and CDR2: MNHNS, SASEGT. Trimming cost V 5 bases and J 7 bases; bases outside gene matches: 6. The CDR3 nucleotides are TGTGCCAGCAGTTGGACTAGCGGGAGGGCTGATAATGAGCAGTTCTTC. Translated, it gives CASSWTSGRADNEQFF.

The chain combines TRBV7-2 with TRBJ2-1, with 10 bases identical to TRBD2. The germline gives CDR1 SGHTA, CDR2 FQGNSA. J lost 5 bases, V lost 4 bases, and 20 bases had no gene match. The CDR3 contains 20 residues. In DNA, the CDR3 is TGTGCCAGCAGCTCGCAACCAACTAGCGGGACAATGATGAAGAACAATGAGCAGTTCTTC. Residues: CASSSQPTSGTMMKNNEQFF.

This clonotype was observed a few times. The J gene is TRBJ1-2, the V gene TRBV29-1; no clear D gene. CDR1 and CDR2 from the germline V gene are SQVTM and ANQGSEA. V lost 3 bases to trimming and J lost 7 bases, with 9 bases between them. The length of the CDR3 is 11 residues. CDR3 nucleotide sequence: TGCAGCGTTGACGTGGGTAGTGGCTACACCTTC. Translating gives CSVDVGSGYTF.

This clonotype was seen a few times. The chain combines TRBV7-3 with TRBJ2-1, with 11 bases identical to TRBD2. This CDR3 contains 15 residues. With 5 bases clipped from V and 6 bases from J, the junction kept 6 bases outside the gene matches. Germline V gene sequence: CDR1 SGHTA, CDR2 FQGTGA. This CDR3 reads CASSPGLADPNEQFF. CDR3 nucleotide sequence: TGTGCCAGCAGCCCGGGACTAGCGGATCCCAATGAGCAGTTCTTC.

This clonotype was counted between two and nine times. V gene TRBV19 combines with J gene TRBJ2-1; 10 nucleotides agree with TRBD2. Germline CDR1 reads LNHDA; CDR2 reads SQIVND (reference sequence). The CDR3 loop spans 15 amino acids. With V trimmed by 7 bases and J by 3 bases, 6 bases remained unmatched. In nucleotides, the CDR3 is TGTGCCAGTATCCGGACTAGCGGAGTCTACAATGAGCAGTTCTTC. It translates to CASIRTSGVYNEQFF.

The sample holds many counts of this clonotype. V is TRBV6-2 or TRBV6-3 and J is TRBJ2-5; D is ambiguous. Per germline, CDR1 MNHEY and CDR2 SVGEGT. V dropped 5 bases and J dropped 5 bases, with 6 bases sitting between them. The CDR3 runs 11 residues. CDR3 protein: CASSTVETQYF. CDR3 in DNA: TGTGCCAGCAGTACCGTGGAGACCCAGTACTTC.

The CDR3, as DNA: TGTGCCGGTCGGGACAGCTCCTACAATGAGCAGTTCTTC. This codes for CAGRDSSYNEQFF. The chain joins TRBV19 to TRBJ2-1, with TRBD1 matching over 7 bases. In germline, CDR1 is LNHDA, CDR2 SQIVND (reference sequence). CDR3 length equals 13 residues. The J segment lost 0 bases and the V segment lost 11 bases, leaving 4 bases of the junction unmatched.

This clonotype was counted many times. The chain couples TRBV28 to TRBJ2-1, with TRBD2 identical over 8 bases. Germline V gives CDR1 MDHEN, CDR2 SYDVKM. V lost 8 bases and J lost 7; bases outside the gene matches: 10. The CDR3 has 14 amino acids. The CDR3 DNA reads TGTGCCAGCGGAGAAAGCGGGAGAGGGAATGAGCAGTTCTTC. It specifies CASGESGRGNEQFF.

The sample holds a few counts of this clonotype. The gene calls are TRBV20-1 and TRBJ1-6; the D gene is possibly TRBD1 (6 bases). Germline CDR1 is DFQATT and CDR2 is SNEGSKA (reference sequence). CDR3 size: 15 residues. The germline V and J ends were trimmed by 0 bases and 10 bases, with 16 bases remaining between them. The CDR3 sequence is CSARERDRIQSPLHF. The CDR3 bases are TGCAGTGCTAGAGAAAGAGACAGGATCCAATCACCCCTCCACTTT.

This clonotype was observed a handful of times. This chain connects TRBV27 to TRBJ2-6, with D possibly being TRBD1 (5 bases). The CDR3 length is 18 residues. The V end lost 1 base, the J end lost 2 bases, and 15 bases lay between the germline ends. Germline values: CDR1 MNHEY, CDR2 SMNVEV (reference sequence). CDR3 DNA: TGTGCCAGCAGTTTATTCCCAGGGCTGACAACTGGGGCCAACGTCCTGACTTTC. Amino acids: CASSLFPGLTTGANVLTF.

This clonotype was observed a few times. As DNA, the CDR3 is TGTGCCAGCAGTTACGGACTAGCGGGAAGTCCCTACGAGCAGTACTTC. It is translated as CASSYGLAGSPYEQYF. The gene calls are TRBV6-2 or TRBV6-3 and TRBJ2-7; TRBD2 matches 12 bases. CDR1 is MNHEY and CDR2 is SVGEGT in the germline V gene. The V segment lost 2 bases and the J segment 2 bases; nucleotides outside the gene matches: 4. The length of the CDR3 is 16 residues.

On this clonotype itself: A much bigger clone sits one base away, suggesting this may be a read error. The chain combines TRBV7-9 with TRBJ2-1; the D gene is possibly TRBD2 (6 bases). The germline gives CDR1 SEHNR, CDR2 FQNEAQ (reference sequence). The CDR3 spans 16 residues. The chain's CDR3 is CASGLGGSGSYNEQFF. Written as DNA, the CDR3 is TGTGCCAGCGGCTTAGGAGGTAGCGGATCCTACAATGAGCAGTTCTTC.

This clonotype was detected many times. As DNA, the CDR3 is TGCGCCAGCAGCGGCGGACAGGGGGCGAACTACAATGAGCAGTTCTTC. The encoded protein is CASSGGQGANYNEQFF. V is TRBV5-1 and J is TRBJ2-1, with 11 bases aligning to TRBD1. The ends lost 4 bases at V and 3 bases at J; junction bases unmatched: 6. The CDR3 loop spans 16 amino acids. The germline CDR1 and CDR2 sequences are SGHRS and YFSETQ.

The table lists this clonotype with a count of one. With a much larger clone just one base away, this may be a read error. The chain uses TRBV18 and TRBJ2-3, with D possibly TRBD1 on 5 matching bases. The germline gives CDR1 KGHSH, CDR2 LQKENI. This CDR3 is 14 amino acids long. V lost 3 bases to trimming and J lost 8 bases, with 15 bases between them. The CDR3 DNA reads TGTGCCAGCTCACCGGATCCCTGGGGCGGTACGCAGTATTTT. This translates into CASSPDPWGGTQYF.

This clonotype was seen ten or more times. The chain carries TRBV28 and TRBJ1-2; no reliable D call. Looked up from germline, CDR1 is MDHEN and CDR2 is SYDVKM. Trimming removed 5 bases from V and 7 bases from J, with 20 bases in between. This CDR3 comprises 15 residues. CDR3 sequence: CASSPDNTWGSGYTF. DNA for the CDR3: TGTGCCAGCAGTCCCGATAATACCTGGGGTTCTGGCTACACCTTC.

This chain uses TRBV29-1 with TRBJ1-1; a possible D gene is TRBD1 (5 bases). From germline, CDR1 is SQVTM and CDR2 ANQGSEA. V lost 2 bases, J lost 11 bases, and 12 bases lay in between. The CDR3 consists of 11 residues. This chain's CDR3 is CSVEPPRGAFF. CDR3 nucleotides: TGCAGCGTTGAACCCCCACGGGGGGCTTTCTTT.

As concerns this clonotype: This clone may be a read error of a much larger clone one base away. The DNA for the CDR3 is TGTGCCAGCAGCGTGATAGCGGGAGGAAGGGATGAGCAGTTCTTC. Its protein product is CASSVIAGGRDEQFF. This chain joins TRBV9 and TRBJ2-1, with 10 bases identical to TRBD2. Germline trimming cut 2 bases from V and 8 bases from J; bases unmatched to any gene: 7. This CDR3 contains 15 residues. Germline CDR1 reads SGDLS; CDR2 reads YYNGEE.

This chain's CDR3 is CSVTRTSGSSEQYF. The CDR3 bases are TGCAGCGTGACCCGGACTAGCGGGAGTTCCGAGCAGTACTTC. The chain recombines TRBV29-1 with TRBJ2-7; 13 bases are shared with TRBD2. Per the germline V gene, CDR1 is SQVTM and CDR2 is ANQGSEA. The CDR3 is 14 residues long. V trimming: 6 bases; J trimming: 6 bases; junction bases outside the gene matches: 8.

There are many counts of this clonotype. The genes are TRBV20-1 and TRBJ2-2, with 11 bases identical to TRBD2. CDR1 is DFQATT and CDR2 is SNEGSKA in the germline V gene (reference sequence). This CDR3 comprises 18 residues. The V segment lost 0 bases and the J segment 3 bases; nucleotides outside the gene matches: 9. The CDR3 region is CSARDRRGTSGHTGELFF. The CDR3 DNA reads as TGCAGTGCTAGAGATCGTCGCGGGACTAGCGGCCACACCGGGGAGCTGTTTTTT.

In its sample, this clonotype was seen a few times. The chain carries TRBV29-1 and TRBJ2-1, with D tentatively TRBD2 (5 bases). CDR3 size: 11 residues. In germline, CDR1 is SQVTM, CDR2 ANQGSEA. The V and J ends lost 4 bases and 9 bases respectively, with 10 bases between them. The CDR3 reads CSVASLVEQFF. CDR3 nucleotide sequence: TGCAGCGTTGCTAGCCTCGTTGAGCAGTTCTTC.